The sequence of this T cell receptor beta chain was determined in a study of molecular identifiers for immune sequencing clone quantification. The overall study: In replicates, RNA from roughly 21,000 or 96,000 naive CD8 cells was split five ways, four sequenced. Study outcomes and limitations: Clones carrying above 20 RNA copies accounted for over 99% of effector molecules, under 1% in naive cells.

Researchers sorted naive CD8 T cells as cells that were CD8+CD4-CCR7+CD45RA+. CDR1 is SEHNR and CDR2 is FQNEAQ in the germline V gene (reference sequence). The CDR3 totals 13 residues. V was shortened by 4 bases and J by 6 bases, with 10 bases between the two germline ends. This clonotype was observed at least ten times. What it binds is not known. Bulk TCR libraries used previously described methods and listed TCR primers. TCRdb re-derived calls from the PCR reads in MiXCR, one entry per CDR3 protein. The repertoire includes fewer than 25,000 distinct CDR3 sequences, roughly a sixth of them detected once, and about 0.99% sits in the top ten.

The rearrangement uses TRBV7-9 and TRBJ2-1, with D unresolved. The sequence came from a human donor in good health. Some libraries in this study had Jurkat cell RNA spiked in. Sequenced: naive CD8+ T cells from blood, with Jurkat cell RNA spiked in. Subset given: FACS-sorted CD8+CD4-CCR7+CD45RA+ naive T cells. The DNA of the CDR3 is TGTGCCAGCAGCTCTGGACCGAGCAATGAGCAGTTCTTC. Translation: CASSSGPSNEQFF.